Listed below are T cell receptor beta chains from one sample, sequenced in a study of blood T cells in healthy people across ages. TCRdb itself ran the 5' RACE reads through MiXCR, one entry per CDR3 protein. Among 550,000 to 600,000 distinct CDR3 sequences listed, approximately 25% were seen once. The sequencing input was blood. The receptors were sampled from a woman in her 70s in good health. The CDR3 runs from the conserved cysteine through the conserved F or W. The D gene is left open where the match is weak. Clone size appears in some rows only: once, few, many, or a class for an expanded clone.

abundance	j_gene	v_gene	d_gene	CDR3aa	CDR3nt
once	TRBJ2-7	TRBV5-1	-	CASSLQGRSSYEQYF	TGCGCCAGCAGCTTGCAGGGGCGTTCCTCCTACGAGCAGTACTTC
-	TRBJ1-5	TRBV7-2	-	CASSLAGRGGNQPQHF	TGTGCCAGCAGCTTAGCCGGCAGGGGAGGCAATCAGCCCCAGCATTTT
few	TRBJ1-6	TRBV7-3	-	CASSFGYEDSPLHF	TGTGCCAGCAGCTTCGGGTATGAGGATTCACCCCTCCACTTT
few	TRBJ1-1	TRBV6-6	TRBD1	CASSSGGVGTEAFF	TGTGCCAGCAGTTCAGGGGGGGTGGGGACTGAAGCTTTCTTT
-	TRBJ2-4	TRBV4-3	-	CASSQGQGGKNIQYF	TGCGCCAGCAGCCAAGGACAGGGAGGGAAAAACATTCAGTACTTC
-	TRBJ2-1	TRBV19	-	CASKGTKTFNNEQFF	TGTGCCAGCAAAGGGACAAAAACATTCAACAATGAGCAGTTCTTC
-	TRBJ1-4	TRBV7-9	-	CASSLIGGGNEKLFF	TGTGCCAGCAGCTTAATAGGAGGGGGAAATGAAAAACTGTTTTTT
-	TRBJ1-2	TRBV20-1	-	CSATGGGNYGYTF	TGCAGTGCCACTGGCGGGGGCAACTATGGCTACACCTTC
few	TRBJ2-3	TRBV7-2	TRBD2	CASSYSGTRGDTQYF	TGTGCCAGCAGTTATTCCGGGACTAGAGGAGATACGCAGTATTTT
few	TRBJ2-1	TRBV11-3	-	CASSLDAGRYNEQFF	TGTGCCAGCAGCTTAGACGCGGGCCGCTACAATGAGCAGTTCTTC
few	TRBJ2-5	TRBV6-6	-	CASSYQGPWETQYF	TGTGCCAGCAGTTACCAGGGGCCGTGGGAGACCCAGTACTTC
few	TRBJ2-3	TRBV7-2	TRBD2	CASSLGGGDFRTQYF	TGTGCCAGCAGCTTAGGCGGGGGGGACTTCAGGACGCAGTATTTT
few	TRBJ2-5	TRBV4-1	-	CASSQVPSAETQYF	TGCGCCAGCAGCCAAGTCCCAAGTGCGGAGACCCAGTACTTC
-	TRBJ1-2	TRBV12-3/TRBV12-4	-	CASRATHASAYGYTF	TGTGCCAGCAGGGCAACCCACGCGTCCGCCTATGGCTACACCTTC
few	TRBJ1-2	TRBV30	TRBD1	CAWRLTGGRGYGYTF	TGTGCCTGGAGATTAACAGGGGGGCGTGGATATGGCTACACCTTC
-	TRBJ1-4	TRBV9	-	CASSASPGLVEKLFF	TGTGCCAGCAGCGCCAGCCCTGGTTTGGTGGAAAAACTGTTTTTT
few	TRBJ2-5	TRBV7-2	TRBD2	CASSLRWGGQGTQYF	TGTGCCAGCAGCTTACGGTGGGGGGGTCAAGGGACCCAGTACTTC
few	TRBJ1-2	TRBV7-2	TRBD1	CASSLEPGTGEKRYTF	TGTGCCAGCAGCTTGGAGCCCGGGACAGGGGAGAAGCGCTACACCTTC
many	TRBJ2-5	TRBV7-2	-	CASSLNGGPETQYF	TGTGCCAGCAGCTTAAATGGGGGCCCAGAGACCCAGTACTTC
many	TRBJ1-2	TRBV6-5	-	CASREMTENYGYTF	TGTGCCAGCAGGGAGATGACAGAAAACTATGGCTACACCTTC
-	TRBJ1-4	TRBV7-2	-	CASSPYSSINEKLFF	TGTGCCAGCAGCCCCTACAGTAGCATAAATGAAAAACTGTTTTTT
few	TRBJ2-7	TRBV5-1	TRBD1	CASSSGQEYEQYF	TGCGCCAGCAGCTCAGGACAGGAGTACGAGCAGTACTTC
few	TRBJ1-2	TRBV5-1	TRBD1	CASSSGTGGWGYTF	TGCGCCAGCAGCTCTGGGACAGGGGGCTGGGGCTACACCTTC
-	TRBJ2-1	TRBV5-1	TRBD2	CASSSSRTSGGAYNEQFF	TGCGCCAGCAGCTCATCCCGGACTAGCGGGGGGGCCTACAATGAGCAGTTCTTC
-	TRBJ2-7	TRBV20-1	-	CSAAPVGSGGSYEQYF	TGCAGTGCTGCTCCCGTAGGGTCCGGAGGATCCTACGAGCAGTACTTC
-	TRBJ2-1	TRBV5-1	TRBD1	CASSPRTGGPYNEQFF	TGCGCCAGCAGCCCCAGGACAGGGGGACCCTACAATGAGCAGTTCTTC
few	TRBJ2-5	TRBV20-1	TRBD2	CSARRRGGVETQYF	TGCAGTGCTAGACGGCGGGGGGGGGTTGAGACCCAGTACTTC
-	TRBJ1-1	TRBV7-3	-	CASSPRQESTEAFF	TGTGCCAGCAGCCCCCGCCAAGAGAGCACTGAAGCTTTCTTT
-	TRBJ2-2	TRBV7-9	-	CASSLMDLSSTGELFF	TGTGCCAGCAGCTTAATGGACCTGTCATCGACCGGGGAGCTGTTTTTT
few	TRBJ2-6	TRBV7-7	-	CASSLGGVGANVLTF	TGTGCTAGCAGCTTAGGTGGGGTTGGGGCCAACGTCCTGACTTTC
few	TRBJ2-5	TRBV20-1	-	CSAREGGGGHQETQYF	TGCAGTGCTAGAGAGGGCGGCGGGGGCCATCAAGAGACCCAGTACTTC
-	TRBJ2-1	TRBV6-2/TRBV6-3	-	CASSYRPLNFYNEQFF	TGTGCCAGCAGTTACAGGCCTCTTAACTTTTACAATGAGCAGTTCTTC
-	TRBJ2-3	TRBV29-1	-	CSVRSGLITDTQYF	TGCAGCGTCCGCTCGGGACTGATCACAGATACGCAGTATTTT
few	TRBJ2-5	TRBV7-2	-	CASSLRQASETQYF	TGTGCCAGCAGCCTACGACAGGCCTCGGAGACCCAGTACTTC
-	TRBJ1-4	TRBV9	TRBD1	CASSAKPGQGSTNEKLFF	TGTGCCAGCAGCGCTAAACCGGGACAGGGTTCCACTAATGAAAAACTGTTTTTT
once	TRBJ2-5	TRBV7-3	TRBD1	CASSLSPGGKETQYF	TGTGCCAGCAGCTTAAGTCCAGGGGGAAAAGAGACCCAGTACTTC
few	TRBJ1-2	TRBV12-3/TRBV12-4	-	CASSLTANHGYTF	TGTGCCAGCAGTCTTACAGCTAACCATGGCTACACCTTC
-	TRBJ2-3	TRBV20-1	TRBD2	CSAVAGGSTDTQYF	TGCAGTGCCGTAGCGGGGGGCAGCACAGATACGCAGTATTTT
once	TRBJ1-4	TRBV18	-	CASSPWRAVQEKLFF	TGTGCCAGCTCACCCTGGAGGGCTGTTCAAGAAAAACTGTTTTTT
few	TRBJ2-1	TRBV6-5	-	CASSYSRGSYNEQFF	TGTGCCAGCAGTTACTCCCGGGGCTCCTACAATGAGCAGTTCTTC
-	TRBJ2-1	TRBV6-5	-	CASSSFSQQFF	TGTGCCAGCAGTTCCTTTAGTCAGCAGTTCTTC
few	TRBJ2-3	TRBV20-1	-	CSGMGSTDTQYF	TGCAGTGGCATGGGGAGCACAGATACGCAGTATTTT
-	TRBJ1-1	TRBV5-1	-	CASSSLALDGTEVFF	TGCGCCAGCAGCTCCCTGGCCCTCGACGGCACTGAAGTTTTCTTT
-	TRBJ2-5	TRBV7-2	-	CASSLVHF	TGTGCCAGCAGCTTAGTACACTTC
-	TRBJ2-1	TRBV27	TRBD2	CASSLSGGDEQFF	TGTGCCAGCAGTTTATCGGGAGGGGATGAGCAGTTCTTC
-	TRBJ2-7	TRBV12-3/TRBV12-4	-	CASSLALGMREQYF	TGTGCCAGCAGTTTGGCGTTGGGGATGAGGGAGCAGTACTTC
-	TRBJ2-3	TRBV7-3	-	CASSAVGDTQYF	TGTGCCAGCAGCGCGGTAGGAGATACGCAGTATTTT
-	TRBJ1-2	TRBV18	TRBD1	CASSPGRQGSNYGYTF	TGTGCCAGCTCACCAGGGAGACAGGGCTCCAACTATGGCTACACCTTC
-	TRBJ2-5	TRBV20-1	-	CSAFQETQYF	TGCAGTGCTTTTCAAGAGACCCAGTACTTC
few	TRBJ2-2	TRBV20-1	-	CSAPDAGFAGELFF	TGCAGTGCCCCAGATGCCGGGTTCGCCGGGGAGCTGTTTTTT
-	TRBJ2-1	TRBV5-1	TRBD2	CASSLLAGARGHEQFF	TGCGCCAGCAGCTTGCTAGCGGGGGCTCGCGGCCATGAGCAGTTCTTC
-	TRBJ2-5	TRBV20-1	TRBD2	CSAFGLAGETQYF	TGCAGTGCTTTTGGACTAGCCGGGGAGACCCAGTACTTC
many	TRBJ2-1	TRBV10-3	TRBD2	CAIRVTSTSGGSSEQFF	TGTGCCATCAGGGTAACCTCCACTAGCGGGGGCTCCTCCGAGCAGTTCTTC
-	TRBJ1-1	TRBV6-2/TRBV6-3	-	CASSYTGSVTEAFF	TGTGCCAGCAGTTACACAGGGAGTGTCACTGAAGCTTTCTTT
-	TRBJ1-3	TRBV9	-	CASSVGLGNTIYF	TGTGCCAGCAGCGTGGGACTCGGAAACACCATATATTTT
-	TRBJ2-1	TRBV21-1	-	CASSEETLTEQFF	TGTGCCAGCAGCGAAGAGACCCTCACCGAGCAGTTCTTC
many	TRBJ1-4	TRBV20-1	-	CSARDRRDGGTNEKLFF	TGCAGTGCTAGAGACCGCCGGGACGGAGGAACTAATGAAAAACTGTTTTTT
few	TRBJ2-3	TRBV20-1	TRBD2	CSSSRPSGHTDTQYF	TGCAGTTCAAGCAGACCTAGCGGCCACACAGATACGCAGTATTTT